A single sample gave rise to the 9 T cell receptor beta chains below, sequenced in a study of T cells in Graves' hyperthyroidism and ophthalmopathy. The TCR beta CDR3 regions underwent amplification using RNA transcripts as the source. The TCR CDR3 was amplified in a first-round RT-PCR using the HTBI primer set. A single record per CDR3 protein comes from TCRdb applying MiXCR to the multiplex PCR reads. The sample shows about 640,000 distinct CDR3 sequences, around 15% of them seen only once. The sequenced material came from blood. Receptor source: a woman aged 50 to 60 with Graves' ophthalmopathy.

V usage is TRBV27 and J usage is TRBJ2-5, with 11 bases lining up with TRBD2. After removal of 6 bases from V and 2 bases from J, the junction contained 5 bases not matched to a gene. Per germline, CDR1 MNHEY and CDR2 SMNVEV (reference sequence). CDR3 length: 15 amino acids. This CDR3 reads CASSRTSGPQETQYF. Here the CDR3 DNA reads TGTGCCAGCAGCCGGACTAGCGGGCCACAAGAGACCCAGTACTTC.

This clonotype was picked up many times. The V call is TRBV27, the J call TRBJ2-7; D remains ambiguous. CDR1 and CDR2 (germline): MNHEY, SMNVEV (reference sequence). V was cut by 1 base and J by 5 bases, with 9 bases left in between. The CDR3 is 13 amino acids. The CDR3, as DNA: TGTGCCAGCAGTTTATTCCAGTTCGACGAGCAGTACTTC. This sequence encodes CASSLFQFDEQYF.

This clonotype was seen at least ten times. The genes are TRBV28 and TRBJ2-5; D may be TRBD2 (6 bases). The CDR3 loop spans 15 amino acids. V was cut by 2 bases and J by 2 bases, with 12 bases left in between. Per germline, CDR1 MDHEN and CDR2 SYDVKM. The CDR3 spells CASSLGGRLQETQYF. CDR3 sequence (DNA): TGTGCCAGCAGTTTAGGAGGGAGGCTTCAAGAGACCCAGTACTTC.

The chain is built from TRBV6-5 and TRBJ2-1; D is tentatively TRBD1 or TRBD2 (5 bases each). Germline loops: CDR1 MNHEY, CDR2 SVGAGI. V lost 0 bases and J 1 base, leaving 10 bases between the germline ends. The CDR3 has 16 residues. The CDR3 DNA follows: TGTGCCAGCAGTTACTCGAGGGGCGGTTCCTACAATGAGCAGTTCTTC. Translation: CASSYSRGGSYNEQFF.

This clonotype occurred many times. The V gene is TRBV29-1, the J gene TRBJ2-3; 7 positions agree with TRBD2. This CDR3 is built from 14 residues. V dropped 3 bases and J dropped 4; count of bases not matched to a gene: 7. Germline V CDR1 and CDR2: SQVTM, ANQGSEA. The CDR3 loop is CSVEEAGISDTQYF. As DNA, the CDR3 is TGCAGCGTTGAGGAAGCGGGAATTTCAGATACGCAGTATTTT.

The rearrangement uses TRBV10-3 and TRBJ1-1; 10 bases are a match to TRBD1. The J segment lost 0 bases and the V segment lost 6 bases, leaving 10 bases of the junction unmatched. Looked up from germline, CDR1 is ENHRY and CDR2 is SYGVKD. This CDR3 is built from 17 residues. The CDR3 region has the DNA TGTGCCATCAGCCAAACTGGACAGGGGGATCTGAACACTGAAGCTTTCTTT. It is translated as CAISQTGQGDLNTEAFF.

This clonotype was counted ten times or more. The CDR3: CSASIPSLAGKYNEQFF. The CDR3 DNA reads TGCAGTGCTAGTATCCCATCACTAGCGGGAAAGTACAATGAGCAGTTCTTC. V usage is TRBV20-1 and J usage is TRBJ2-1, with 10 bases matching TRBD2. Trimming at V came to 3 bases and at J to 4 bases, leaving 12 bases not matched to a gene. The germline gives CDR1 DFQATT, CDR2 SNEGSKA (reference sequence). This CDR3 has 17 residues.

This clonotype was seen ten or more times. The rearrangement links TRBV7-2 to TRBJ1-2; perhaps TRBD1 as D (5 bases). Germline assignment: CDR1 SGHTA and CDR2 FQGNSA. The V end was cut by 1 base, the J end by 8 bases, with 14 bases between. This CDR3 is 14 amino acids long. This CDR3 is CASSLDGASLGYTF. Here the CDR3 DNA reads TGTGCCAGCAGCTTAGATGGGGCCAGTCTGGGCTACACCTTC. Combining the CDR3 with reference TRBV7-2 and TRBJ1-2 gives the whole variable domain GAGVSQSPSNKVTEKGKDVELRCDPISGHTALYWYRQSLGQGLEFLIYFQGNSAPDKSGLPSDRFSAERTGGSVSTLTIQRTQQEDSAVYLCASSLDGASLGYTFGSGTRLTVV.

In its sample, this clonotype was seen a few times. The rearrangement links TRBV5-6 to TRBJ2-1, with a tentative D call TRBD1 (6 bases). Trimming stripped 4 bases from V and 6 bases from J, with 29 bases between. In germline, CDR1 is SGHDT, CDR2 YYEEEE. The CDR3 consists of 19 residues. CDR3 protein: CASSGNTGIPGDRRNEQFF. The DNA for the CDR3 is TGTGCCAGCAGCGGTAATACAGGGATCCCCGGAGACCGACGCAATGAGCAGTTCTTC.